This is a list of T cell receptor beta chains from one sample in a study of graft-versus-host responses after intestinal transplantation. Produced via immunoSEQ multiplex PCR; TCRdb's table is partial and in-frame only. The sample has 8,000 or so clones; roughly 90% are singletons. The starting material was PBMCs, obtained just over 30 days after intestinal transplant. The receptors were gathered from a human patient who received an intestinal transplant, so some T cells may come from the graft donor. Each CDR3 is given with its conserved first and last residue. A D gene is named only where the DNA matches it firmly.

v_call d_call cdr3_aa
TRBV19 - CASSILEDSPLHF
TRBV28 - CASSFPYTDTQYF
TRBV5-4 - CASSLAGANTEAFF
TRBV5-1 - CASSLVVFLYYGYTF
TRBV4-1 TRBD2 CASSYTGTSGSYEQYF
TRBV6-4 TRBD2 CASSDGTSGGNEQFF
TRBV11-3 - CASSLAGLYEQYF
TRBV27 - CASAAGSNQPQHF
TRBV9 - CASSVEWGTEAFF
TRBV27 - CASSLSTRVAYNEQFF
TRBV2 - CASQIGASGPSF
TRBV5-6 - CASSWGGTDTQYF
TRBV7-9 - CATELAPQETQYF
TRBV6-1 TRBD2 CASSEVAGGYNEQFF
TRBV6-6 TRBD2 CASSYGASGGDTQYF
TRBV11-3 - CASSLRGLNGELFF
TRBV27 - CASSFGGLYNEQFF
TRBV15 - CATSRDPTWGIPQETQYF
TRBV7-9 - CASSPLRGNEQFF
TRBV5-4 TRBD2 CASSLNQAGGLSDTQYF
TRBV9 - CASSVDAETEQYF
TRBV5-6 - CASSQTWTAGSYNEQFF